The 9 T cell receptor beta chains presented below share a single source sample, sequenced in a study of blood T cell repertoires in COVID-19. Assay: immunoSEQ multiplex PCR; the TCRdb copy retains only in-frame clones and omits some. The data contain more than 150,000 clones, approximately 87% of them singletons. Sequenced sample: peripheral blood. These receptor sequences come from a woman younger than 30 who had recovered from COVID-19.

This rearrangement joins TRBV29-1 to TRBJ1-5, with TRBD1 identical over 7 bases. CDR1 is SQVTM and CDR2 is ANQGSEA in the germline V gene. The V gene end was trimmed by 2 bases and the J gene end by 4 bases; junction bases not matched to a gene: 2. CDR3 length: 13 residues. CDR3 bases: TGCAGCGTTGAAAAGACAGGGAATCAGCCCCAGCATTTT. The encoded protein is CSVEKTGNQPQHF.

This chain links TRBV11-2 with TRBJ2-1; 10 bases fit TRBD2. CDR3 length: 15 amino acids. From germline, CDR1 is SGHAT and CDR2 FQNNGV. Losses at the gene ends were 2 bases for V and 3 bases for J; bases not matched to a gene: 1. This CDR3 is CASSLRLAGYNEQFF. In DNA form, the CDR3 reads TGTGCCAGCAGCTTAAGACTAGCGGGCTACAATGAGCAGTTCTTC. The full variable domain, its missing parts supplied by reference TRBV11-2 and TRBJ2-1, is EAGVAQSPRYKIIEKRQSVAFWCNPISGHATLYWYQQILGQGPKLLIQFQNNGVVDDSQLPKDRFSAERLKGVDSTLKIQPAKLEDSAVYLCASSLRLAGYNEQFFGPGTRLTVL.

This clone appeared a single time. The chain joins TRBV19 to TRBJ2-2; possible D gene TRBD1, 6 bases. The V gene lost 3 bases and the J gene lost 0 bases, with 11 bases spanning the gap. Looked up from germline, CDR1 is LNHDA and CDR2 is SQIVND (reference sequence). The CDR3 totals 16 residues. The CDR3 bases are TGTGCCAGTAGTATTCCTTGGGGGCCGAACACCGGGGAGCTGTTTTTT. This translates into CASSIPWGPNTGELFF.

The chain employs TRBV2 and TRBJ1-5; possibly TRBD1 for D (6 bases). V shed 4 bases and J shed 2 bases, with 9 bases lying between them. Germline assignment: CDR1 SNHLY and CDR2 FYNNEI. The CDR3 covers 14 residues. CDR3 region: CASSGTERNQPQHF. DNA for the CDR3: TGTGCCAGCAGTGGGACAGAGCGCAATCAGCCCCAGCATTTT.

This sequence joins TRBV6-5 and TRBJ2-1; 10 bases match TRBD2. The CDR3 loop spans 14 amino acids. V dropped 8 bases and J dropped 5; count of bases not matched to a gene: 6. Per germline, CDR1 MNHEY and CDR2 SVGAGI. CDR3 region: CASHGTSVNNEQFF. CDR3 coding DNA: TGTGCCAGCCATGGGACTAGCGTAAACAATGAGCAGTTCTTC.

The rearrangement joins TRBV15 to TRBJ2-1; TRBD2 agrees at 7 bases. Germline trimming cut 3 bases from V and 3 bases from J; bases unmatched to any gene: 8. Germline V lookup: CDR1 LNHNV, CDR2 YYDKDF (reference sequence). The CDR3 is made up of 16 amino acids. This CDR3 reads CATSRAGVGDYNEQFF. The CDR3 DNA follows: TGTGCCACCAGCAGGGCGGGAGTAGGCGACTACAATGAGCAGTTCTTC.

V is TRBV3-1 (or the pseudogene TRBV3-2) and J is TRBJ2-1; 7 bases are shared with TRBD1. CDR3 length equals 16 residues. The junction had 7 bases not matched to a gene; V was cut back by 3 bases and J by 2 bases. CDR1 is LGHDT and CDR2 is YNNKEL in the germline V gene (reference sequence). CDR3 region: CASSHPQGLPYNEQFF. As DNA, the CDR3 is TGTGCCAGCAGCCACCCACAGGGGTTACCCTACAATGAGCAGTTCTTC.

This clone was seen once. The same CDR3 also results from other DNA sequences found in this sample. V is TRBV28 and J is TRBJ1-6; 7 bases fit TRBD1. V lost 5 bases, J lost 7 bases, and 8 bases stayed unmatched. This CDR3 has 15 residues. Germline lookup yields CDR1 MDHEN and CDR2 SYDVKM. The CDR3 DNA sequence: TGTGCCAGCAGTCCCGTCCCGGGACAGAATTCACCCCTCCACTTT. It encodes CASSPVPGQNSPLHF. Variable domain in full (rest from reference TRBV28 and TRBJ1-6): DVKVTQSSRYLVKRTGEKVFLECVQDMDHENMFWYRQDPGLGLRLIYFSYDVKMKEKGDIPEGYSVSREKKERFSLILESASTNQTSMYLCASSPVPGQNSPLHFGNGTRLTVT.

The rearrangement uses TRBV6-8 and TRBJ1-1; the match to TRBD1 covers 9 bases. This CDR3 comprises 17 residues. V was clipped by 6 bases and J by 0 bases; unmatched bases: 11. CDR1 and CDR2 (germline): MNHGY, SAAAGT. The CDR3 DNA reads TGTGCCAGCAGGGCACAGGGGGCCCAAATGTTGAACACTGAAGCTTTCTTT. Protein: CASRAQGAQMLNTEAFF.